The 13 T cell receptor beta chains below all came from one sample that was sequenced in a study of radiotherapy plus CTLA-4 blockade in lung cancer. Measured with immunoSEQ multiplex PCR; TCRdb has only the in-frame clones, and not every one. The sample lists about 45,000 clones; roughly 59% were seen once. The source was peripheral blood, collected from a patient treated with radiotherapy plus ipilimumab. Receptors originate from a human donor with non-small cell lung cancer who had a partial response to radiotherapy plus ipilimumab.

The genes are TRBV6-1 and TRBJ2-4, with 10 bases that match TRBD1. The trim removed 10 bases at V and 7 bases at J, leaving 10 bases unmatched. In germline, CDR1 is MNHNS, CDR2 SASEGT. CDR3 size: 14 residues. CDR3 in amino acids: CAILDRGLFNIQYF. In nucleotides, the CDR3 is TGTGCCATACTCGACAGGGGGCTTTTCAACATTCAGTACTTC.

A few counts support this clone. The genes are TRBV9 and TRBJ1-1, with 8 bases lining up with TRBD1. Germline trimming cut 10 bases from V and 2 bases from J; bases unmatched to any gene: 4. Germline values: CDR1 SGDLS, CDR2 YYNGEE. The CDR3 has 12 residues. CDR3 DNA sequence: TGTGCCGGGGACAGGATCAACACTGAAGCTTTCTTT. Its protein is CAGDRINTEAFF.

Here the CDR3 DNA reads TGTGCCAGCAGCTTAACTAGCGGGAGGACAGATACGCAGTATTTT. This codes for CASSLTSGRTDTQYF. V and J are TRBV7-9 and TRBJ2-3; the match to TRBD2 covers 12 bases. The length of the CDR3 is 15 residues. Germline CDR1 and CDR2: SEHNR and FQNEAQ (reference sequence). With V trimmed by 2 bases and J by 3 bases, 0 bases remained unmatched.

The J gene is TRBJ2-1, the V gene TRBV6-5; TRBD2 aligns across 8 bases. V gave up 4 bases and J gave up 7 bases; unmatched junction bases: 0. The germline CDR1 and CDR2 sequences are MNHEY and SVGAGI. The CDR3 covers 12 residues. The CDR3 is CASSSSGNEQFF. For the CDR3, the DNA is TGTGCCAGCAGTTCTAGCGGGAATGAGCAGTTCTTC.

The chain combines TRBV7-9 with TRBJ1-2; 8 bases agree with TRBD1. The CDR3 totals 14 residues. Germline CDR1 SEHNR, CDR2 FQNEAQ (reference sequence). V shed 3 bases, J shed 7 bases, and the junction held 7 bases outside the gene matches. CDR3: CASSFDGQGGGYTF. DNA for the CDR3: TGTGCCAGCAGCTTTGATGGACAGGGAGGTGGCTACACCTTC.

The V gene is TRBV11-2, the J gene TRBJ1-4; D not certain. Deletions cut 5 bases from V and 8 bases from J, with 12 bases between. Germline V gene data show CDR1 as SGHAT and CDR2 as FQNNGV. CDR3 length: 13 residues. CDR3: CASSQPPGEKLFF. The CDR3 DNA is TGTGCCAGCAGCCAACCTCCGGGGGAAAAACTGTTTTTT.

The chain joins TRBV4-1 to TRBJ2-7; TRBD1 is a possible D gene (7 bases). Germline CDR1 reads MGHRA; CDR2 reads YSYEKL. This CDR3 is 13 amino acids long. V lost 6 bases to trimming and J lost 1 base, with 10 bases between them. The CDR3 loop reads CASRGGQSYEQYF. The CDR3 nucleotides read TGCGCCAGCAGGGGGGGACAGTCCTACGAGCAGTACTTC.

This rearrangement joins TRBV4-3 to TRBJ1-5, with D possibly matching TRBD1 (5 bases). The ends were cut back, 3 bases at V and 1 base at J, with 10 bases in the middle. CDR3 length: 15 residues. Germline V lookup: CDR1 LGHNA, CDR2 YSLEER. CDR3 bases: TGCGCCAGCAGCCAGCTCCAGGGCAGCAATCAGCCCCAGCATTTT. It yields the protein CASSQLQGSNQPQHF.

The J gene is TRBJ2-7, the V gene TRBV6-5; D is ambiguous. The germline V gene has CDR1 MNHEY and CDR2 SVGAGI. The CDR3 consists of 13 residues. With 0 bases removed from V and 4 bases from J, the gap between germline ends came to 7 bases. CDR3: CASSYSNRYEQYF. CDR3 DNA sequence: TGTGCCAGCAGTTACTCGAACAGATACGAGCAGTACTTC.

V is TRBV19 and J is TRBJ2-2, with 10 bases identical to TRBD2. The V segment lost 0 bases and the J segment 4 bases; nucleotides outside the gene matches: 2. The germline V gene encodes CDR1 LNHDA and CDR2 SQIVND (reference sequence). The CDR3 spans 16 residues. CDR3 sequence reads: CASSIDLAGATGELFF. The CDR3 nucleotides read TGTGCCAGTAGTATAGACCTAGCGGGAGCCACCGGGGAGCTGTTTTTT.

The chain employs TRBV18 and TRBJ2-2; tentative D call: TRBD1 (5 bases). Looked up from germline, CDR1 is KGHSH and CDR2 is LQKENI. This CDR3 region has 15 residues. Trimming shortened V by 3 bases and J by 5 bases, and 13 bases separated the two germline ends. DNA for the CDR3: TGTGCCAGCTCACCCAGGGTTGAGCGAACCGGGGAGCTGTTTTTT. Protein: CASSPRVERTGELFF.

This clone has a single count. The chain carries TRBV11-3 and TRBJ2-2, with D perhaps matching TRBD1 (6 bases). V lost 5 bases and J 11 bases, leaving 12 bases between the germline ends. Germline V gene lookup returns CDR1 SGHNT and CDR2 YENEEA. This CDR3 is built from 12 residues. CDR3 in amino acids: CASSPGADELFF. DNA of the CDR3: TGTGCCAGCAGCCCAGGGGCGGACGAGCTGTTTTTT.

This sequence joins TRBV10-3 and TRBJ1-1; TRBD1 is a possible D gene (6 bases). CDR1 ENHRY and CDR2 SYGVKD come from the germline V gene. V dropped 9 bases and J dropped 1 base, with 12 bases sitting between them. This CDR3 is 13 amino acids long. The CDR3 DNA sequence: TGTGCCATTGGGACAACAAAGAACACTGAAGCTTTCTTT. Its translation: CAIGTTKNTEAFF.